This T cell receptor beta chain came from a study of blood T cell repertoires in COVID-19. Turning to the study itself: Specimens from acute and convalescent COVID-19 originated in the United States, Italy and Spain. Sources were T cells, B-cell-depleted T cells, or PBMCs; the material itself was cDNA or gDNA.

Method: immunoSEQ multiplex PCR; TCRdb's copy keeps in-frame clones and lacks some. Of about 270,000 clones in the sample, 85% to 90% are singletons; the top ten hold roughly a sixth. This CDR3 comprises 16 residues. J gave up 7 bases and V 3 bases, and 9 bases lay outside the gene matches. The germline gives CDR1 LNHDA, CDR2 SQIVND (reference sequence). The rearrangement links TRBV19 to TRBJ2-2; TRBD2 matches at 9 bases. The receptor was derived from a man aged 18 to 29 who had recovered from COVID-19. Sequences were obtained from PBMCs or T cells enriched from blood (not recorded which). The CDR3 protein is CASSMIFSGSGGELFF. CDR3 bases: TGTGCCAGTAGTATGATCTTTAGCGGGAGTGGCGGGGAGCTGTTTTTT.